A single sample gave rise to the 20 T cell receptor beta chains below, sequenced in a study of identical twins. Using its own MiXCR run on the 5' RACE reads, TCRdb lists one record per CDR3 protein. The sample includes 690,000 or so distinct CDR3 sequences, 8.5% to 9.5% of them seen just once. These sequences were also reported in another study, on yellow fever vaccine responses in identical twins.

Specimen: PBMCs. The receptor source for this set is a woman younger than 30 in good health.

CDR3 coding DNA: TGTGCCAGCGGTCCTCCGGGGGGCCTCGCGACGCAGTATTTT. This translates into CASGPPGGLATQYF. The chain recombines TRBV7-2 with TRBJ2-3; possible D gene TRBD2, 7 bases. This CDR3 comprises 14 residues. Looked up from germline, CDR1 is SGHTA and CDR2 is FQGNSA. Trimming removed 8 bases at V and 9 bases at J, with 21 bases between.

In this sample, this clonotype turned up a few times. The chain uses TRBV20-1 and TRBJ1-1, with D perhaps TRBD1 (5 bases). The ends were cut back, 6 bases at V and 7 bases at J, with 12 bases in the middle. Looked up from germline, CDR1 is DFQATT and CDR2 is SNEGSKA (reference sequence). The CDR3 covers 11 residues. The CDR3 sequence: CSALGDGEAFF. The CDR3 bases are TGCAGTGCCCTAGGGGACGGTGAAGCTTTCTTT.

In this sample, this clonotype turned up many times. J is TRBJ2-7 and V is TRBV5-1; possible D gene TRBD2, 5 bases. Per the germline V gene, CDR1 is SGHRS and CDR2 is YFSETQ. V dropped 4 bases and J dropped 1 base, with 12 bases sitting between them. This CDR3 contains 14 residues. Written as DNA, the CDR3 is TGCGCCAGCAGCCCGGACTTCTCATCCTACGAGCAGTACTTC. Amino acids: CASSPDFSSYEQYF.

This chain uses TRBV5-6 with TRBJ1-2; no reliable D call. CDR3 length: 14 amino acids. The germline V gene has CDR1 SGHDT and CDR2 YYEEEE. V lost 2 bases to trimming and J lost 8 bases, with 16 bases between them. The CDR3 DNA is TGTGCCAGCAGCTTTGTCTCGAGGGAGGGAGGCTACACCTTC. Translated: CASSFVSREGGYTF.

This clonotype was detected a few times. This chain links TRBV15 with TRBJ2-5; D remains unclear. V shed 0 bases and J shed 2 bases, with 10 bases lying between them. CDR3 length equals 15 residues. Germline CDR1 LNHNV, CDR2 YYDKDF (reference sequence). The CDR3 is CATSRDWQDQETQYF. CDR3 bases: TGTGCCACCAGCAGAGATTGGCAGGATCAAGAGACCCAGTACTTC.

V gene TRBV20-1 combines with J gene TRBJ2-5; 8 bases align to TRBD2. Looked up from germline, CDR1 is DFQATT and CDR2 is SNEGSKA (reference sequence). This CDR3 spans 14 amino acids. V lost 0 bases to trimming and J lost 3 bases; unmatched junction nucleotides: 3. This chain's CDR3 is CSARDLRGEETQYF. CDR3 nucleotides: TGCAGTGCTAGAGACCTGCGGGGGGAAGAGACCCAGTACTTC.

Only a few counts were recorded for this clonotype. The chain recombines TRBV24-1 with TRBJ2-5; 8 nucleotides line up with TRBD2. This CDR3 is built from 13 residues. Germline lookup yields CDR1 KGHDR and CDR2 SFDVKD. The V segment lost 9 bases and the J segment 2 bases; nucleotides outside the gene matches: 4. This CDR3 is CATSRGGQETQYF. The CDR3, as DNA: TGTGCCACCTCTCGCGGGGGGCAAGAGACCCAGTACTTC.

The chain has TRBV20-1 and TRBJ2-2, with D hard to call. The CDR3 length is 17 residues. Between the trimmed V and J ends, which lost 0 bases and 0 bases, there was a span of 14 bases. Germline V gives CDR1 DFQATT, CDR2 SNEGSKA (reference sequence). The CDR3 DNA reads as TGCAGTGCTAGAGATGCGTGGAAGGCCCCGAACACCGGGGAGCTGTTTTTT. Its protein product is CSARDAWKAPNTGELFF.

There are a few counts of this clonotype. This chain links TRBV7-3 with TRBJ2-5; possibly TRBD2 for D (6 bases). V lost 5 bases to trimming and J lost 5 bases, with 15 bases between them. The germline gives CDR1 SGHTA, CDR2 FQGTGA. The CDR3 extends over 14 amino acids. This chain's CDR3 is CASSRIGGKETQYF. CDR3 bases: TGTGCCAGCAGCCGCATCGGAGGGAAGGAGACCCAGTACTTC.

Regarding this clonotype: At one boundary the junction diverges from the germline segment, which might be a read error. CDR3 sequence (DNA): TGTGCCAGCAGTTCCGGGACAGGGGACAATGAGCGGTTCTTC. This codes for CASSSGTGDNERFF. The chain employs TRBV5-6 and TRBJ2-1; 10 nucleotides match TRBD1. The CDR3 runs to 14 residues. Germline V gene sequence: CDR1 SGHDT, CDR2 YYEEEE.

V usage is TRBV7-2 and J usage is TRBJ2-5; 8 nucleotides line up with TRBD2. Per the germline V gene, CDR1 is SGHTA and CDR2 is FQGNSA. There are 16 residues in the CDR3. The trim removed 6 bases at V and 5 bases at J, leaving 14 bases unmatched. CDR3 DNA sequence: TGTGCCAGCAGTGCTTGGCGGAGCGGGGGTCGGGAGACCCAGTACTTC. It yields the protein CASSAWRSGGRETQYF.

To note about this clonotype: One end of the junction does not line up with germline, which may come from a read error. This sequence joins TRBV16 and TRBJ2-7; D remains unclear. The CDR3 runs 12 residues. Germline assignment: CDR1 KGHSY and CDR2 FQNENV. The CDR3 DNA sequence: TGTACCAGCAGCCAATGGACGGCCGAGCAGTACTTC. Protein: CTSSQWTAEQYF.

This clonotype was observed many times. The chain employs TRBV12-3 or TRBV12-4 and TRBJ2-5; unclear D gene. The CDR3 covers 15 residues. V lost 1 base and J lost 1, with 10 bases in between. The DNA for the CDR3 is TGTGCCAGCAGTTTAGGGGTGATATCCCAAGAGACCCAGTACTTC. It specifies CASSLGVISQETQYF.

The gene calls are TRBV20-1 and TRBJ2-7; TRBD1 might be the D (6 bases). Germline CDR1 reads DFQATT; CDR2 reads SNEGSKA (reference sequence). Between the trimmed V and J ends, which lost 3 bases and 4 bases, there was a span of 13 bases. This CDR3 is 13 amino acids long. The CDR3 bases are TGCAGTGCTAGCCACCCGGACAGTTACGAGCAGTACTTC. Translation gives CSASHPDSYEQYF.

The sample holds a few counts of this clonotype. The rearrangement links TRBV15 to TRBJ2-5; 7 bases map to TRBD2. After removal of 0 bases from V and 2 bases from J, the junction contained 9 bases not matched to a gene. Germline V gives CDR1 LNHNV, CDR2 YYDKDF (reference sequence). This CDR3 is built from 17 residues. The CDR3 region is CATSRDLAASIQETQYF. Written as DNA, the CDR3 is TGTGCCACCAGCAGAGATCTAGCGGCTTCCATTCAAGAGACCCAGTACTTC. The entire variable domain, with the rest obtained from reference TRBV15 and TRBJ2-5, is as follows: DAMVIQNPRYQVTQFGKPVTLSCSQTLNHNVMYWYQQKSSQAPKLLFHYYDKDFNNEADTPDNFQSRRPNTSFCFLDIRSPGLGDTAMYLCATSRDLAASIQETQYFGPGTRLLVL.

This clonotype was detected a few times. The chain uses TRBV15 and TRBJ2-1; the match to TRBD2 covers 7 bases. The CDR3 spans 14 residues. Germline V CDR1 and CDR2: LNHNV, YYDKDF (reference sequence). Trimming took 3 bases from V and 10 from J; bases not matched to a gene: 9. CDR3 amino acids: CATSSAVGREEQFF. For the CDR3, the DNA is TGTGCCACCAGCAGCGCCGTTGGGCGGGAGGAGCAGTTCTTC. The complete variable domain, with remaining parts taken from reference TRBV15 and TRBJ2-1, reads DAMVIQNPRYQVTQFGKPVTLSCSQTLNHNVMYWYQQKSSQAPKLLFHYYDKDFNNEADTPDNFQSRRPNTSFCFLDIRSPGLGDTAMYLCATSSAVGREEQFFGPGTRLTVL.

This clonotype was found a few times. V and J are TRBV28 and TRBJ1-5; 8 nucleotides agree with TRBD1. Germline assignment: CDR1 MDHEN and CDR2 SYDVKM. V gave up 6 bases and J gave up 4 bases; unmatched junction bases: 11. The CDR3 consists of 16 residues. CDR3 DNA sequence: TGTGCCAGCAGCCAGACAGGGGTACTTCAAAATCAGCCCCAGCATTTT. It yields the protein CASSQTGVLQNQPQHF.

This clonotype was picked up many times. The V call is TRBV20-1, the J call TRBJ2-7; 8 bases line up with TRBD1. Germline V gene lookup returns CDR1 DFQATT and CDR2 SNEGSKA (reference sequence). The CDR3 covers 14 residues. Trimming cost V 6 bases and J 2 bases; bases outside gene matches: 9. As DNA, the CDR3 is TGCAGTGCGATACCGGGACAGGTAACCTACGAGCAGTACTTC. Translation gives CSAIPGQVTYEQYF.

The rearrangement joins TRBV7-9 to TRBJ2-5; D is undetermined. Germline assignment: CDR1 SEHNR and CDR2 FQNEAQ (reference sequence). Trimming stripped 6 bases from V and 5 bases from J, with 16 bases between. The CDR3 runs 14 residues. The CDR3 protein is CASSKWDGLETQYF. The CDR3, as DNA: TGTGCCAGCAGTAAGTGGGATGGGTTGGAGACCCAGTACTTC.

V usage is TRBV12-3 or TRBV12-4 and J usage is TRBJ2-3; 11 bases agree with TRBD2. CDR3 length: 19 residues. Trimming cost V 11 bases and J 0 bases; bases outside gene matches: 19. DNA for the CDR3: TGTGCCTTCAGTGCTACCGGGACTAGCGGTTTTCCTAGCACAGATACGCAGTATTTT. This codes for CAFSATGTSGFPSTDTQYF.